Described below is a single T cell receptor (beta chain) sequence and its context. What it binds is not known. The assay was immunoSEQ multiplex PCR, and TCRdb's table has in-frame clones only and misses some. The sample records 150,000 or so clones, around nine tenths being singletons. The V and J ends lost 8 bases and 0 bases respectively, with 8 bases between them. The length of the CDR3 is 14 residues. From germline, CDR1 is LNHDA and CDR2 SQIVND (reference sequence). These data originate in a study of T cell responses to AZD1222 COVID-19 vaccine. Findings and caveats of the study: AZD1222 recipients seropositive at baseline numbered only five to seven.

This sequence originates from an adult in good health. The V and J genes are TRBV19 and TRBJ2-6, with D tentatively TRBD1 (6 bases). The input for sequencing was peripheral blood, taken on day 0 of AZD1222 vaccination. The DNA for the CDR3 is TGTGCCAGTGACAGGAACTCTGGGGCCAACGTCCTGACTTTC. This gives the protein CASDRNSGANVLTF.